This is a list of T cell receptor beta chains from one sample in a study of identical twins. TCRdb reprocessed the 5' RACE reads via MiXCR and lists one record per CDR3 protein. The sample records around 1.7 million distinct CDR3 sequences, about 30% being singletons. The sample was cord blood. These receptors were obtained from a newborn girl in good health. The CDR3 runs from the conserved cysteine through the conserved F or W. The order of the fields is J gene, D gene, V gene, clone size, CDR3 protein, CDR3 DNA. D genes are given only for firm matches. Part of the rows lack a size; the others show once, few, many or a class for expanded clones.

j_call: TRBJ2-1
d_call: TRBD1
v_call: TRBV10-2
clone_size: once
cdr3_aa: CASRTGGLSKDNEQFF
cdr3_nt: TGCGCCAGCAGGACAGGGGGACTATCAAAAGACAATGAGCAGTTCTTC

j_call: TRBJ2-1
d_call: TRBD2
v_call: TRBV28
clone_size: -
cdr3_aa: CASSTGTSGRLRNEQFF
cdr3_nt: TGTGCCAGCAGTACTGGGACTAGCGGGAGACTCCGCAATGAGCAGTTCTTC

j_call: TRBJ2-7
d_call: -
v_call: TRBV10-3
clone_size: few
cdr3_aa: CAISEGPGAYEQYF
cdr3_nt: TGTGCCATCAGTGAAGGTCCAGGGGCCTACGAGCAGTACTTC

j_call: TRBJ1-1
d_call: -
v_call: TRBV24-1
clone_size: -
cdr3_aa: CNGRGGTEAFF
cdr3_nt: TGTAACGGGCGGGGGGGCACTGAAGCTTTCTTT

j_call: TRBJ2-3
d_call: -
v_call: TRBV4-2
clone_size: many
cdr3_aa: CASSQDPANYVAKDTQYF
cdr3_nt: TGTGCCAGCAGCCAAGACCCCGCTAATTACGTGGCGAAGGATACGCAGTATTTT

j_call: TRBJ2-3
d_call: -
v_call: TRBV12-5
clone_size: -
cdr3_aa: CASGLGGGTQYF
cdr3_nt: TGTGCTAGTGGTTTAGGAGGCGGTACGCAGTATTTT

j_call: TRBJ2-5
d_call: -
v_call: TRBV5-1
clone_size: many
cdr3_aa: CASSSSGGQETQYF
cdr3_nt: TGTGCCAGCAGTTCCTCGGGTGGGCAAGAGACCCAGTACTTC

j_call: TRBJ1-1
d_call: -
v_call: TRBV28
clone_size: -
cdr3_aa: CASSSPAGDTEAFF
cdr3_nt: TGTGCCAGCAGTTCCCCTGCCGGGGACACTGAAGCTTTCTTT

j_call: TRBJ2-1
d_call: TRBD2
v_call: TRBV20-1
clone_size: -
cdr3_aa: CSAGDGLGGSKFF
cdr3_nt: TGCAGTGCTGGAGATGGACTAGGTGGGAGCAAGTTCTTC

j_call: TRBJ1-2
d_call: -
v_call: TRBV12-3/TRBV12-4
clone_size: -
cdr3_aa: CASTLLGREVYGYTF
cdr3_nt: TGTGCCAGCACCCTTCTGGGGAGGGAGGTCTATGGCTACACCTTC

j_call: TRBJ2-7
d_call: TRBD1
v_call: TRBV20-1
clone_size: few
cdr3_aa: CSARTPGTGHYEQYF
cdr3_nt: TGCAGTGCTAGGACTCCCGGGACAGGACACTACGAGCAGTACTTC

j_call: TRBJ1-5
d_call: TRBD1
v_call: TRBV12-3/TRBV12-4
clone_size: few
cdr3_aa: CASSPTGASGNQPQHF
cdr3_nt: TGTGCCAGCAGCCCGACAGGGGCGAGCGGCAATCAGCCCCAGCATTTT

j_call: TRBJ2-3
d_call: TRBD2
v_call: TRBV5-1
clone_size: few
cdr3_aa: CASSRDPGLAGADTQYF
cdr3_nt: TGCGCCAGCAGCCGCGACCCTGGACTAGCGGGCGCAGATACGCAGTATTTT

j_call: TRBJ2-3
d_call: -
v_call: TRBV10-1
clone_size: -
cdr3_aa: CASGQHSTDTQYF
cdr3_nt: TGCGCCAGCGGACAGCATAGCACAGATACGCAGTATTTT

j_call: TRBJ2-3
d_call: TRBD2
v_call: TRBV12-3/TRBV12-4
clone_size: few
cdr3_aa: CASSLGGRADAQYF
cdr3_nt: TGTGCCAGCAGTTTGGGCGGGAGAGCAGATGCGCAGTATTTT

j_call: TRBJ1-1
d_call: -
v_call: TRBV12-5
clone_size: -
cdr3_aa: CASAKGATEAFF
cdr3_nt: TGTGCTAGTGCCAAAGGGGCCACTGAAGCTTTCTTT

j_call: TRBJ2-1
d_call: -
v_call: TRBV4-1
clone_size: -
cdr3_aa: CASSQAPTRTSEQFF
cdr3_nt: TGCGCCAGCAGCCAGGCCCCGACTAGGACCAGTGAGCAGTTCTTC

j_call: TRBJ1-2
d_call: TRBD1
v_call: TRBV10-3
clone_size: -
cdr3_aa: CAIRGQGARMAGYTF
cdr3_nt: TGTGCCATCAGGGGACAGGGGGCGCGGATGGCCGGCTACACCTTC

j_call: TRBJ2-7
d_call: -
v_call: TRBV9
clone_size: -
cdr3_aa: CASSLRQFPYEQYF
cdr3_nt: TGTGCCAGCAGCTTGAGACAGTTCCCCTACGAGCAGTACTTC

j_call: TRBJ2-1
d_call: -
v_call: TRBV11-2
clone_size: -
cdr3_aa: CASSRGASLSYNEQFF
cdr3_nt: TGTGCCAGCAGCCGTGGGGCCAGCCTCTCCTACAATGAGCAGTTCTTC

j_call: TRBJ1-6
d_call: TRBD1
v_call: TRBV12-3/TRBV12-4
clone_size: -
cdr3_aa: CAGSSRDRLNSPLHF
cdr3_nt: TGTGCCGGCAGTTCCAGGGACAGGCTAAACTCACCCCTCCACTTT

j_call: TRBJ2-5
d_call: -
v_call: TRBV20-1
clone_size: -
cdr3_aa: CSALQGGRETQYF
cdr3_nt: TGCAGTGCTCTCCAGGGTGGGAGAGAGACCCAGTACTTC

j_call: TRBJ1-2
d_call: -
v_call: TRBV6-1
clone_size: few
cdr3_aa: CASSEAGGVVYGYTF
cdr3_nt: TGTGCCAGCAGTGAAGCTGGCGGAGTGGTCTATGGCTACACCTTC

j_call: TRBJ2-1
d_call: -
v_call: TRBV6-6
clone_size: -
cdr3_aa: CASDTTKLSGTPNEQFF
cdr3_nt: TGTGCCAGCGACACAACGAAACTTAGCGGTACTCCCAATGAGCAGTTCTTC

j_call: TRBJ1-6
d_call: -
v_call: TRBV6-1
clone_size: -
cdr3_aa: CASITGTGTNSPLHF
cdr3_nt: TGTGCCAGCATCACAGGAACCGGGACAAATTCACCCCTCCACTTT

j_call: TRBJ2-1
d_call: -
v_call: TRBV2
clone_size: few
cdr3_aa: CASSQAFGYNEQFF
cdr3_nt: TGTGCCAGCAGTCAAGCTTTCGGGTACAATGAGCAGTTCTTC